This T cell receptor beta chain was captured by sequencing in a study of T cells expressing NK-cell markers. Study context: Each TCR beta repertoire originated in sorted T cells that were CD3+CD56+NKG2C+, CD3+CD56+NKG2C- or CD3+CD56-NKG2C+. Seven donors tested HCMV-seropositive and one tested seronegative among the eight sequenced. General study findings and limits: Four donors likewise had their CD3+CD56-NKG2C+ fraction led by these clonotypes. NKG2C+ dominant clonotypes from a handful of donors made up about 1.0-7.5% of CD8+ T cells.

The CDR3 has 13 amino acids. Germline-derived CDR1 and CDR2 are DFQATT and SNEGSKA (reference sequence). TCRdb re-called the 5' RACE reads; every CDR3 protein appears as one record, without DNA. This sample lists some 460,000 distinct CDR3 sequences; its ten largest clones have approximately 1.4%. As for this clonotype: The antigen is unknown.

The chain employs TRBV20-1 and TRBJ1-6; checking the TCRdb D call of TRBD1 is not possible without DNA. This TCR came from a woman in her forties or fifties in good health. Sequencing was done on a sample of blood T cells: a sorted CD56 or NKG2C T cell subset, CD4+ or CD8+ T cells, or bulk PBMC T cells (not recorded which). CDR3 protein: CSAREPGGSPLHF.